This TCR beta chain appears in the sequencing data of a study of shared clonotypes between healthy human individuals. Across the whole study: Researchers assigned three CD4 naive, three CD4 memory, two CD8 naive and one CD8 memory plate to each donor.

With respect to this clone: The antigen is unknown.

Terminally differentiated effector memory CD45RA+ cells were excluded from the naive CD8 cells, which were CD45RO-negative and positively selected for CCR7. The protocol was immunoSEQ multiplex PCR, while the TCRdb copy is restricted to in-frame clones and leaves out a portion. The sample includes approximately 2,000,000 clones, roughly 95% of them seen just once. Broader study findings: With a few donors compared, 4% to 5.5% of naive CD4 clonotypes were shared. In contrast to clonotypes shared by all four donors, non-shared clonotypes had lower generation probabilities.

Germline V lookup: CDR1 MNHEY, CDR2 SMNVEV (reference sequence). CDR3 length: 16 amino acids. The junction had 15 bases not matched to a gene; V was cut back by 8 bases and J by 6 bases. The receptor was isolated from a man aged 18 to 30 in good health. Some clones in this sample may be carry-over from other donors' samples. The source material was naive CD8+ T cells from PBMCs. This chain joins TRBV27 and TRBJ2-1, with 8 bases matching TRBD2. The CDR3 sequence is CASGSARPGGGNEQFF. The CDR3 region has the DNA TGTGCCAGCGGATCCGCCCGCCCCGGGGGGGGCAATGAGCAGTTCTTC.